What follows are 4 T cell receptor beta chains derived from one specimen sequenced in a study of early T cells in non-severe SARS-CoV-2 infection. TCRdb independently ran MiXCR on the 5' RACE reads; one entry per CDR3 protein. The sample gives 80,000 to 95,000 distinct CDR3 sequences, approximately 13% of which show up once; under 8% is in the top ten. Sequencing was carried out using whole blood. The receptor source for this set is an adult who was a healthcare worker with PCR-confirmed SARS-CoV-2 infection or an uninfected control (not recorded which).

The V gene is TRBV7-9, the J gene TRBJ1-2; the D is unclear. This CDR3 region has 15 residues. CDR1 and CDR2 from the germline V gene are SEHNR and FQNEAQ (reference sequence). Trimming removed 1 base from V and 0 bases from J, with 9 bases in between. The CDR3 is CASSLDIESNYGYTF. The CDR3 DNA follows: TGTGCCAGCAGCTTAGACATCGAGTCTAACTATGGCTACACCTTC.

This clonotype was detected only a few times. The chain has TRBV7-8 and TRBJ2-1; TRBD2 is a possible D gene (6 bases). The V end was cut by 1 base, the J end by 5 bases, with 12 bases between. Germline CDR1 is SGHVS and CDR2 is FQNEAQ. The CDR3 extends over 15 amino acids. CDR3 region: CASSLEGLGDNEQFF. CDR3 coding DNA: TGTGCCAGCAGCTTAGAGGGACTGGGGGACAATGAGCAGTTCTTC.

Turning to this clonotype: Sequence at one end of the junction differs from germline and may be a read error. The V call is TRBV14, the J call TRBJ2-2, with TRBD2 identical over 9 bases. The CDR3 extends over 17 amino acids. CDR1 and CDR2 (germline): SGHDN, FVKESK. The CDR3 loop is CASSPYGTSRNTGKLFF. The DNA of the CDR3 is TGTGCCAGCAGCCCCTACGGGACTAGCAGAAACACCGGGAAGCTGTTTTTT.

The rearrangement uses TRBV7-2 and TRBJ1-6; possibly TRBD1 for D (5 bases). V dropped 3 bases and J dropped 5 bases, with 14 bases sitting between them. Per germline, CDR1 SGHTA and CDR2 FQGNSA. The CDR3 sequence is 16 residues long. This chain's CDR3 is CASSFLPGTNNSPLHF. DNA of the CDR3: TGTGCCAGCAGCTTTTTGCCAGGGACGAATAATTCACCCCTCCACTTT.